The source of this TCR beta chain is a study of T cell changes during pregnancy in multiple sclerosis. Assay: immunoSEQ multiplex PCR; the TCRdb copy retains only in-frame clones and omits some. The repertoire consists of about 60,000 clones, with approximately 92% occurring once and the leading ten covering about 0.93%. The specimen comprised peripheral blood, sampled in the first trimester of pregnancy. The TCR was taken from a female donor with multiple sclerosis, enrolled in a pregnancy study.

CDR3 residues: CASSPGGQETQYF. CDR3 DNA sequence: TGTGCCAGCAGCCCGGGGGGCCAAGAGACCCAGTACTTC. The rearrangement uses TRBV5-4 and TRBJ2-5, with 7 nucleotides matching TRBD2. Trimming took 4 bases from V and 1 from J; bases not matched to a gene: 1. The CDR3 has 13 residues. The germline CDR1 and CDR2 sequences are SGHNT and YYREEE (reference sequence).